The text below deals with one T cell receptor beta chain. The antigen remains unidentified. The data belong to a study of T cell responses to AZD1222 COVID-19 vaccine. Between the trimmed V and J ends, which lost 1 base and 7 bases, there was a span of 13 bases. There are 14 residues in the CDR3. Per germline, CDR1 GTSNPN and CDR2 SVGIG (reference sequence). Generated by immunoSEQ multiplex PCR, the TCRdb table keeps only in-frame clones and is missing some. This sample yields about 170,000 clones, of which just under 95% are seen a single time; 1.5% to 2% belongs to the top ten. Findings of the study overall: Only 5 or 6 people who got AZD1222 tested seropositive at baseline. Increases in Spike-specific TCR breadth and depth were seen after two AZD1222 doses. Nearly half of spike-specific TCRs reportedly go after variant regions that carry no mutations.

V usage is TRBV30 and J usage is TRBJ1-4; maybe TRBD1 (6 bases). The receptor was isolated from an adult in good health. The source material was peripheral blood, sampled on day 0 of AZD1222 vaccination. The CDR3 is CAWSGQEGGEKLFF. The CDR3 DNA sequence: TGTGCCTGGAGTGGACAGGAGGGAGGTGAAAAACTGTTTTTT. The whole variable domain, remainder taken from reference TRBV30 and TRBJ1-4, is SQTIHQWPATLVQPVGSPLSLECTVEGTSNPNLYWYRQAAGRGLQLLFYSVGIGQISSEVPQNLSASRPQDRQFILSSKKLLLSDSGFYLCAWSGQEGGEKLFFGSGTQLSVL.